Shown below are 16 T cell receptor beta chains from a single sample sequenced in a study of human T cells and chemical hapten exposure. TCRdb called the RACE reads again in MiXCR, with one record for every CDR3 protein. The data contain roughly 130,000 distinct CDR3 sequences, more than 7.5% of them seen just once; the ten biggest clones take up 1.5% to 2%. Time point in this sample: healthy volunteer bleed at 2 weeks. Blood, whole and unfractionated, served as the source for total RNA extraction. The material sequenced was whole blood. Receptors originate from a male donor in good health. Some clones in this sample may be carry-over from other donors' samples.

The rearrangement joins TRBV6-6 to TRBJ2-1, with a weak D call TRBD1 (6 bases). V was trimmed by 5 bases and J by 2 bases, leaving 13 bases between them. Germline assignment: CDR1 MNHNY and CDR2 SVGAGI (reference sequence). The CDR3 extends over 15 amino acids. This CDR3 reads CASSPQGLTYNEQFF. The CDR3 region has the DNA TGTGCCAGCAGTCCCCAGGGGCTCACCTACAATGAGCAGTTCTTC.

There are a few counts of this clonotype. The J gene is TRBJ2-5, the V gene TRBV18; D might be TRBD2 (5 bases). Trimming left V 6 bases short and J 3 bases short, with 11 bases between. The CDR3 sequence is 13 residues long. The germline V gene encodes CDR1 KGHSH and CDR2 LQKENI. CDR3 nucleotides: TGTGCCAGCTCTCTTACTAGGGAAGAGACCCAGTACTTC. This sequence encodes CASSLTREETQYF.

This clonotype occurred a few times. The chain combines TRBV5-1 with TRBJ2-5; 12 nucleotides align to TRBD1. Losses at the gene ends were 4 bases for V and 4 bases for J; bases not matched to a gene: 8. The germline V gene has CDR1 SGHRS and CDR2 YFSETQ. The CDR3 has 16 residues. In nucleotides, the CDR3 is TGCGCCAGCAGCCCGCCGGGACAGGGGGCTGGAGAGACCCAGTACTTC. Its protein is CASSPPGQGAGETQYF.

This clonotype was seen many times. This chain uses TRBV2 with TRBJ2-2; possible D gene TRBD2, 7 bases. This CDR3 contains 17 residues. V lost 1 base to trimming and J lost 5 bases, with 17 bases between them. Looked up from germline, CDR1 is SNHLY and CDR2 is FYNNEI. The CDR3 nucleotides are TGTGCCAGCAGTGAAGGAAGAAGGGGGGGCGAAACCGGGGAGCTGTTTTTT. As protein: CASSEGRRGGETGELFF. The full variable domain, with the rest looked up from reference TRBV2 and TRBJ2-2, is EPEVTQTPSHQVTQMGQEVILRCVPISNHLYFYWYRQILGQKVEFLVSFYNNEISEKSEIFDDQFSVERPDGSNFTLKIRSTKLEDSAMYFCASSEGRRGGETGELFFGEGSRLTVL.

This rearrangement joins TRBV6-6 to TRBJ1-5; no firm D call. This CDR3 spans 15 amino acids. Germline loops: CDR1 MNHNY, CDR2 SVGAGI (reference sequence). Trimming took 6 bases from V and 3 from J, leaving 15 bases between them. CDR3: CASSPPQQFNQPQHF. The CDR3 bases are TGTGCCAGCAGCCCCCCCCAGCAGTTCAATCAGCCCCAGCATTTT.

This clonotype was found many times. This chain connects TRBV13 to TRBJ2-7, with 7 bases lining up with TRBD1. The CDR3 covers 16 residues. V lost 5 bases, J lost 2 bases, and 12 bases stayed unmatched. Germline assignment: CDR1 PRHDT and CDR2 FYEKMQ (reference sequence). Written as DNA, the CDR3 is TGTGCCAGCAGCCGATATTCGACAGGGCTAACCTACGAGCAGTACTTC. Protein sequence: CASSRYSTGLTYEQYF.

The chain carries TRBV28 and TRBJ1-1; D gene uncertain. Trimming took off 2 bases at V and 7 bases at J, with 8 bases between the two ends. This CDR3 has 12 residues. Per the germline V gene, CDR1 is MDHEN and CDR2 is SYDVKM. Here the CDR3 reads CASSLKRFEAFF. DNA for the CDR3: TGTGCCAGCAGTTTAAAGAGATTTGAAGCTTTCTTT.

This clonotype appeared a few times. The chain carries TRBV12-3 or TRBV12-4 and TRBJ2-3; tentatively, D is TRBD2 (6 bases). The CDR3 consists of 15 residues. The germline V and J ends were trimmed by 6 bases and 2 bases, with 15 bases remaining between them. In DNA, the CDR3 is TGTGCCAGCAGCTCCTGGCGGGATAACACAGATACGCAGTATTTT. Translating it yields CASSSWRDNTDTQYF.

The gene calls are TRBV19 and TRBJ2-5, with TRBD2 identical over 7 bases. CDR3 length equals 15 residues. Germline values: CDR1 LNHDA, CDR2 SQIVND (reference sequence). The ends lost 5 bases at V and 2 bases at J; junction bases unmatched: 8. This CDR3 reads CASSHTSSGQETQYF. For the CDR3, the DNA is TGTGCCAGTAGTCACACCTCTAGCGGACAAGAGACCCAGTACTTC.

This rearrangement joins TRBV7-3 to TRBJ2-7; D is unresolved. Germline-derived CDR1 and CDR2 are SGHTA and FQGTGA. The V gene lost 5 bases and the J gene lost 3 bases, with 14 bases spanning the gap. This CDR3 is 14 amino acids long. The CDR3: CASSPHPGLYEQYF. The CDR3, as DNA: TGTGCCAGCAGCCCCCACCCCGGCCTCTACGAGCAGTACTTC. The full variable domain, in which reference TRBV7-3 and TRBJ2-7 provide the parts outside the CDR3, is GAGVSQTPSNKVTEKGKYVELRCDPISGHTALYWYRQSLGQGPEFLIYFQGTGAADDSGLPNDRFFAVRPEGSVSTLKIQRTERGDSAVYLCASSPHPGLYEQYFGPGTRLTVT.

This sequence joins TRBV6-2 or TRBV6-3 and TRBJ2-1; D unclear. With 11 bases removed from V and 9 bases from J, the gap between germline ends came to 14 bases. Germline V lookup: CDR1 MNHEY, CDR2 SVGEGT. The CDR3 spans 11 residues. CDR3 region: CASRTGGEQFF. The CDR3 DNA reads TGTGCCTCGCGTACGGGTGGTGAGCAGTTCTTC.

This clonotype was picked up a small number of times. The chain has TRBV15 and TRBJ2-3; D remains ambiguous. This CDR3 is 13 amino acids long. CDR1 and CDR2 (germline): LNHNV, YYDKDF (reference sequence). Trimming cost V 1 base and J 0 bases, with 2 bases left between them. CDR3 protein: CATSRGSTDTQYF. Written as DNA, the CDR3 is TGTGCCACCAGCAGAGGTAGCACAGATACGCAGTATTTT.

This clonotype was observed many times. The chain combines TRBV5-1 with TRBJ2-7; D ambiguous. Trimming stripped 0 bases from V and 3 bases from J, with 13 bases between. The CDR3 runs to 15 residues. From germline, CDR1 is SGHRS and CDR2 YFSETQ. In nucleotides, the CDR3 is TGCGCCAGCAGCTTGGATTTAAGTTCAAGCTACGAGCAGTACTTC. It yields the protein CASSLDLSSSYEQYF.

This clonotype was seen repeatedly, ten times or more. The chain is built from TRBV27 and TRBJ2-7, with a tentative D call TRBD2 (7 bases). The germline V gene encodes CDR1 MNHEY and CDR2 SMNVEV (reference sequence). Trimming stripped 3 bases from V and 1 base from J, with 13 bases between. The CDR3 is made up of 15 amino acids. CDR3 nucleotide sequence: TGTGCCAGCAGTTTGGGGGGAGGGGGGTCCTACGAGCAGTACTTC. It specifies CASSLGGGGSYEQYF.

This clonotype has only a few counts. The V and J genes are TRBV12-3 or TRBV12-4 and TRBJ2-4, with no clear D. The CDR3 consists of 15 residues. Trimming took off 1 base at V and 0 bases at J, with 7 bases between the two ends. CDR3 nucleotide sequence: TGTGCCAGCAGTTTAGTACACCTAGCCAAAAACATTCAGTACTTC. This codes for CASSLVHLAKNIQYF.

This chain joins TRBV7-9 and TRBJ2-3, with D unclear. Looked up from germline, CDR1 is SEHNR and CDR2 is FQNEAQ (reference sequence). This CDR3 is 12 amino acids long. Trimming stripped 4 bases from V and 5 bases from J, with 7 bases between. The chain's CDR3 is CASSSMEDTQYF. The DNA of the CDR3 is TGTGCCAGCAGCTCCATGGAAGATACGCAGTATTTT.